These 5 T cell receptor beta chains came from one sample sequenced in a study of blood T cell repertoires in COVID-19 (dated by TCRdb to the early 2020s). Library prep was done by the immunoSEQ multiplex PCR assay. The immuneACCESS repertoire file appears here via TCRdb, limited to in-frame rearrangements. These files lack a portion of the clones; in checked studies, under half of the deficit traces to unresolved V genes, and the cause of the others is not known. This sample comprises around 700,000 clones, approximately 90% of them detected only once. The ten largest clonotypes hold around 0.3% of the sample. Source material: peripheral blood. The receptors were sampled from a woman under 30 with acute or convalescent COVID-19.

This chain joins TRBV7-6 and TRBJ2-5, with D possibly TRBD2 on 6 matching bases. V lost 2 bases and J lost 4, with 11 bases in between. Per the germline V gene, CDR1 is SGHVS and CDR2 is FNYEAQ. The CDR3 contains 14 residues. CDR3 coding DNA: TGTGCCAGCAGCTTACGGTTGGAGGGAGAGACCCAGTACTTC. Translation gives CASSLRLEGETQYF. The full variable domain, rest sourced from reference TRBV7-6 and TRBJ2-5, is GAGVSQSPRYKVTKRGQDVALRCDPISGHVSLYWYRQALGQGPEFLTYFNYEAQQDKSGLPNDRFSAERPEGSISTLTIQRTEQRDSAMYRCASSLRLEGETQYFGPGTRLLVL.

This sequence joins TRBV9 and TRBJ2-2, with a weak D call TRBD1 (6 bases). CDR1 SGDLS and CDR2 YYNGEE come from the germline V gene. With 2 bases removed from V and 6 bases from J, the gap between germline ends came to 11 bases. This CDR3 has 14 residues. In nucleotides, the CDR3 is TGTGCCAGCAGCGTCAACAGGGCTGCCGGGGAGCTGTTTTTT. Amino acids: CASSVNRAAGELFF. Full variable domain (outside the CDR3, taken from reference TRBV9 and TRBJ2-2): DSGVTQTPKHLITATGQRVTLRCSPRSGDLSVYWYQQSLDQGLQFLIQYYNGEERAKGNILERFSAQQFPDLHSELNLSSLELGDSALYFCASSVNRAAGELFFGEGSRLTVL.

The CDR3 protein is CASRASSGAYNEQFF. In DNA form, the CDR3 reads TGTGCCAGCAGGGCATCTAGCGGAGCCTACAATGAGCAGTTCTTC. The chain is built from TRBV3-1 (or the pseudogene TRBV3-2) and TRBJ2-1; 7 nucleotides match TRBD2. Germline V lookup: CDR1 LGHDT, CDR2 YNNKEL (reference sequence). The CDR3 totals 15 residues. V was clipped by 6 bases and J by 2 bases; unmatched bases: 7.

This CDR3 is CASSLGGGGTEAFF. Written as DNA, the CDR3 is TGCGCCAGCAGCCTCGGCGGGGGCGGCACTGAAGCTTTCTTT. V gene TRBV4-3 combines with J gene TRBJ1-1; TRBD1 is a possible D gene (6 bases). The CDR3 extends over 14 amino acids. Germline CDR1 reads LGHNA; CDR2 reads YSLEER. V was clipped by 4 bases and J by 4 bases, with 13 bases between them.

This clone was observed once. The chain recombines TRBV11-2 with TRBJ1-1; no reliable D call. In germline, CDR1 is SGHAT, CDR2 FQNNGV. V was shortened by 1 base and J by 0 bases, with 9 bases between the two germline ends. The CDR3 has 15 amino acids. CDR3 sequence reads: CASSLGAGMNTEAFF. The CDR3 coding sequence is TGTGCCAGCAGCTTAGGGGCGGGCATGAACACTGAAGCTTTCTTT.